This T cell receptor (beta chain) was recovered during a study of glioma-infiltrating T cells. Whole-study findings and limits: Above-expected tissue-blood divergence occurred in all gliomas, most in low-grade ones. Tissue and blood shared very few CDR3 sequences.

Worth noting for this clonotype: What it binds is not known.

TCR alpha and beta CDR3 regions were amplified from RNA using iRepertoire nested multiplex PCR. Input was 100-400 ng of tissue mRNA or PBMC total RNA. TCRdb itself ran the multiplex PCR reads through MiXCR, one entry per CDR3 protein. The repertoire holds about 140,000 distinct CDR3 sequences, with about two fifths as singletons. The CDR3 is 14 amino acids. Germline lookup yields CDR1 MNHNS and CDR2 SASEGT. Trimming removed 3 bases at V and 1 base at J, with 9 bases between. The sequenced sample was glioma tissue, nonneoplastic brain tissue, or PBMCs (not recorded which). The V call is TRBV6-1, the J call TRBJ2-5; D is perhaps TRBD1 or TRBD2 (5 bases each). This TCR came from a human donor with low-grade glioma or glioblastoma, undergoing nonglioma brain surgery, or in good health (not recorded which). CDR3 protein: CASSESGTQETQYF. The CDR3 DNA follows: TGTGCCAGCAGTGAGTCAGGGACCCAAGAGACCCAGTACTTC.